This T cell receptor (beta chain) was observed in a study of CXCR3-negative and CXCR3-positive naive CD8 T cells. It was by 5' RACE with UMI labels that the TRB cDNA libraries were prepared. Using the 5' RACE reads, TCRdb records one entry per CDR3 protein without DNA. The listing contains approximately 60,000 distinct CDR3 sequences. CDR3 length: 16 residues. CDR1 and CDR2 (germline): SGHRS, YFSETQ. This chain uses TRBV5-1 with TRBJ2-1; TCRdb selects TRBD1, and the lack of DNA leaves this call unchecked. This TCR came from a human donor in good health. Some clones in this sample may be carry-over from other donors' samples. The specimen was memory CD8+ T cells from blood. CDR3 residues: CASSLDGGPPVNEQFF.